Below, 14 T cell receptor beta chains from the same sample are listed, as sequenced in a study of cytotoxic CD8 clonotypes in ibrutinib-treated CLL. Only in-frame clones appear in the TCRdb table, and some are missing; sequencing was by immunoSEQ multiplex PCR. This repertoire shows some 130,000 clones, approximately 83% found once; its top ten account for 2% to 2.5%. Sequenced here: PBMCs, sampled after 24 months of ibrutinib treatment. These receptors all come from a human donor with chronic lymphocytic leukemia.

V gene TRBV19 combines with J gene TRBJ1-5; D not certain. The CDR3 loop spans 15 amino acids. V was trimmed by 3 bases and J by 0 bases, leaving 9 bases between them. Germline CDR1 is LNHDA and CDR2 is SQIVND (reference sequence). The CDR3 DNA reads TGTGCCAGTAGTATTTACAGTGTTAGCAATCAGCCCCAGCATTTT. Translation gives CASSIYSVSNQPQHF.

The rearrangement joins TRBV9 to TRBJ2-7, with D perhaps being TRBD1 or TRBD2 (5 bases each). Germline-derived CDR1 and CDR2 are SGDLS and YYNGEE. The CDR3 has 13 residues. V was pared by 4 bases and J by 3 bases, with 11 bases between. The CDR3 here is CASSKGPSYEQYF. In DNA, the CDR3 is TGTGCCAGCAGCAAGGGACCGAGCTACGAGCAGTACTTC.

The V and J genes are TRBV7-3 and TRBJ2-1; no clear D. This CDR3 contains 15 residues. In germline, CDR1 is SGHTA, CDR2 FQGTGA. The V end was cut by 2 bases, the J end by 1 base, with 9 bases between. CDR3 residues: CASSLGRRSYNEQFF. The CDR3 DNA follows: TGTGCCAGCAGCTTAGGACGACGTTCCTACAATGAGCAGTTCTTC.

The chain combines TRBV7-9 with TRBJ1-5, with 10 bases fitting TRBD1. Trimming removed 5 bases from V and 5 bases from J; junction bases left unmatched: 6. The CDR3 length is 15 residues. CDR1 SEHNR and CDR2 FQNEAQ come from the germline V gene (reference sequence). The CDR3 DNA sequence: TGTGCCAGCAGCATTCAGACAGGGGGCGATCAGCCCCAGCATTTT. Translation: CASSIQTGGDQPQHF.

The chain carries TRBV7-2 and TRBJ2-2; no clear D. V shed 4 bases and J shed 3 bases, with 9 bases lying between them. Germline CDR1 SGHTA, CDR2 FQGNSA. The CDR3 extends over 14 amino acids. CDR3 DNA sequence: TGTGCCAGCAGCTATCCGGGTCACACCGGGGAGCTGTTTTTT. As protein: CASSYPGHTGELFF.

The chain couples TRBV6-5 to TRBJ1-6; no firm D call. V was clipped by 2 bases and J by 0 bases, with 8 bases between them. Germline lookup yields CDR1 MNHEY and CDR2 SVGAGI. This CDR3 is 16 amino acids long. The CDR3 loop is CASSYAVNSYNSPLHF. The CDR3 DNA reads TGTGCCAGCAGTTACGCGGTCAACTCCTATAATTCACCCCTCCACTTT.

This chain connects TRBV6-1 to TRBJ2-2; either TRBD1 or TRBD2 may fit D (6 bases each). From germline, CDR1 is MNHNS and CDR2 SASEGT. The CDR3 is 15 residues long. Trimming cost V 6 bases and J 6 bases, with 17 bases left between them. The CDR3 sequence is CASREEGQIAGELFF. In nucleotides, the CDR3 is TGTGCCAGCAGAGAGGAGGGACAAATAGCCGGGGAGCTGTTTTTT.

This chain connects TRBV6-6 to TRBJ1-4; D not certain. CDR1 is MNHNY and CDR2 is SVGAGI in the germline V gene (reference sequence). V lost 6 bases to trimming and J lost 2 bases, with 7 bases between them. The CDR3 runs to 13 residues. CDR3: CASRTWTNEKLFF. Written as DNA, the CDR3 is TGTGCCAGCAGAACATGGACTAATGAAAAACTGTTTTTT.

The chain recombines TRBV28 with TRBJ1-2; 7 bases map to TRBD1. V lost 6 bases to trimming and J lost 2 bases; unmatched junction nucleotides: 6. CDR1 and CDR2 (germline): MDHEN, SYDVKM. The CDR3 loop spans 14 amino acids. The CDR3 protein is CASSSQTGNYGYTF. The CDR3 nucleotides are TGTGCCAGCAGCTCCCAGACAGGGAACTATGGCTACACCTTC.

This clone has more than one count but fewer than ten. This sequence joins TRBV30 and TRBJ2-2, with D perhaps matching TRBD1 or TRBD2 (6 bases each). There are 14 residues in the CDR3. V lost 4 bases and J lost 4, with 13 bases in between. The germline V gene encodes CDR1 GTSNPN and CDR2 SVGIG (reference sequence). Here the CDR3 DNA reads TGTGCCTGGAATCGGGGGCGGGGCACCGGGGAGCTGTTTTTT. Translation: CAWNRGRGTGELFF.

The chain links TRBV15 to TRBJ1-5, with 11 nucleotides matching TRBD1. The CDR3 totals 16 residues. Germline CDR1 LNHNV, CDR2 YYDKDF (reference sequence). V shed 3 bases and J 2 bases; nucleotides not matched to a gene: 3. The CDR3 reads CATSRGQGDGNQPQHF. CDR3 coding DNA: TGTGCCACCAGCAGGGGACAGGGGGATGGCAATCAGCCCCAGCATTTT. Drawing the rest from reference TRBV15 and TRBJ1-5, the complete variable domain is DAMVIQNPRYQVTQFGKPVTLSCSQTLNHNVMYWYQQKSSQAPKLLFHYYDKDFNNEADTPDNFQSRRPNTSFCFLDIRSPGLGDTAMYLCATSRGQGDGNQPQHFGDGTRLSIL.

This sequence joins TRBV27 and TRBJ1-4, with TRBD1 matching 8 bases. After removal of 5 bases from V and 7 bases from J, the junction contained 9 bases not matched to a gene. CDR3 length: 15 residues. Germline values: CDR1 MNHEY, CDR2 SMNVEV (reference sequence). CDR3 region: CASSQQGGVSEKLFF. The CDR3 DNA follows: TGTGCCAGCAGTCAACAGGGGGGCGTAAGTGAAAAACTGTTTTTT. The full variable domain, with the rest looked up from reference TRBV27 and TRBJ1-4, is EAQVTQNPRYLITVTGKKLTVTCSQNMNHEYMSWYRQDPGLGLRQIYYSMNVEVTDKGDVPEGYKVSRKEKRNFPLILESPSPNQTSLYFCASSQQGGVSEKLFFGSGTQLSVL.

The genes are TRBV11-2 and TRBJ2-5; the match to TRBD2 covers 7 bases. V lost 5 bases, J lost 5 bases, and 8 bases stayed unmatched. Germline V gives CDR1 SGHAT, CDR2 FQNNGV. This CDR3 has 14 amino acids. The CDR3 sequence: CASSRRDYLETQYF. CDR3 bases: TGTGCCAGCAGCCGAAGGGACTACTTGGAGACCCAGTACTTC.

The gene calls are TRBV28 and TRBJ2-1, with 11 bases lining up with TRBD1. This CDR3 has 15 residues. CDR1 is MDHEN and CDR2 is SYDVKM in the germline V gene. Trimming cost V 6 bases and J 6 bases; bases outside gene matches: 7. This chain's CDR3 is CASSPGGTGGNEQFF. In nucleotides, the CDR3 is TGTGCCAGCAGCCCCGGAGGGACAGGGGGCAATGAGCAGTTCTTC. Together with reference TRBV28 and TRBJ2-1, the CDR3 gives the full variable domain: DVKVTQSSRYLVKRTGEKVFLECVQDMDHENMFWYRQDPGLGLRLIYFSYDVKMKEKGDIPEGYSVSREKKERFSLILESASTNQTSMYLCASSPGGTGGNEQFFGPGTRLTVL.